This entry lists 3 T cell receptor beta chains sequenced from one sample in a study of shared clonotypes between healthy human individuals. Assay: immunoSEQ multiplex PCR; the TCRdb copy retains only in-frame clones and omits some. Altogether approximately 1.4 million clones are present, around 98% being singletons, with the ten largest covering 0.45%. Sequences were obtained from naive CD4+ T cells sorted from blood. The subset was: CD45RA+ positively selected. All receptors come from a man aged 30-40 years in good health.

As to this clone: In the same sample, other DNA sequences code for this CDR3. V usage is TRBV5-1 and J usage is TRBJ2-7; unclear D gene. Trimming removed 0 bases from V and 4 bases from J, with 8 bases in between. CDR3 size: 13 residues. The germline gives CDR1 SGHRS, CDR2 YFSETQ. As DNA, the CDR3 is TGCGCCAGCAGCTTGGCCCCAAGTTACGAGCAGTACTTC. Protein sequence: CASSLAPSYEQYF.

The gene calls are TRBV19 and TRBJ2-3; unclear D gene. Between the trimmed V and J ends, which lost 7 bases and 1 base, there was a span of 9 bases. This CDR3 spans 13 amino acids. The germline gives CDR1 LNHDA, CDR2 SQIVND (reference sequence). CDR3 region: CASNLWGTDTQYF. DNA of the CDR3: TGTGCCAGTAACCTCTGGGGCACAGATACGCAGTATTTT.

In regard to this clone: Other nucleotide sequences from this sample produce the same CDR3. The V and J genes are TRBV19 and TRBJ2-1; D call uncertain. Germline V gene sequence: CDR1 LNHDA, CDR2 SQIVND (reference sequence). The V end was cut by 6 bases, the J end by 2 bases, with 5 bases between. The CDR3 is 12 amino acids. CDR3: CASSRTYNEQFF. The CDR3 bases are TGTGCCAGTAGCCGAACCTACAATGAGCAGTTCTTC.